This passage covers 30 T cell receptor beta chains from one sample sequenced in a study of regulatory T cells in long-lasting Graves disease. For TCR beta, libraries came from iRepertoire HTBI primers and Arm-PCR of CDR3 regions. TCRdb re-called the multiplex PCR reads through MiXCR, storing one row per CDR3 protein. The table lists 400,000 to 550,000 distinct CDR3 sequences, 15% of them singletons. Time point indicated: newly diagnosed GD, antithyroid drugs for less than 3 months. Isolated PBMC RNA provided the starting material for the TCR library. The data also belong to a second study, concerning T cells in Graves' hyperthyroidism and ophthalmopathy.

Here the sequenced sample was peripheral blood mononuclear cells (PBMCs), taken at new diagnosis, from a patient treated with antithyroid drugs. The receptors shown here come from a woman under 40 with Graves disease.

J is TRBJ2-7 and V is TRBV5-1; the D gene is possibly TRBD1 (6 bases). Trimming left V 7 bases short and J 3 bases short, with 20 bases between. CDR3 size: 15 residues. Germline CDR1 is SGHRS and CDR2 is YFSETQ. CDR3 DNA sequence: TGCGCCAGCGCCCAGGGGAAAATCCCCTACTACGAGCAGTACTTC. This gives the protein CASAQGKIPYYEQYF.

This clonotype was seen at least ten times. Here the CDR3 DNA reads TGTGCCAGCAACTCGGTGGGAGGAGGAGGCAGGGCTCCCTACGAGCAGTACTTC. Encoded protein: CASNSVGGGGRAPYEQYF. The genes are TRBV28 and TRBJ2-7; D is possibly TRBD2 (6 bases). CDR1 is MDHEN and CDR2 is SYDVKM in the germline V gene. The V and J ends lost 7 bases and 2 bases respectively, with 27 bases between them. The CDR3 length is 18 residues. Variable domain in full (rest from reference TRBV28 and TRBJ2-7): DVKVTQSSRYLVKRTGEKVFLECVQDMDHENMFWYRQDPGLGLRLIYFSYDVKMKEKGDIPEGYSVSREKKERFSLILESASTNQTSMYLCASNSVGGGGRAPYEQYFGPGTRLTVT.

This clonotype was observed a few times. The gene calls are TRBV6-1 and TRBJ1-3; weak D call: TRBD1 (5 bases). This CDR3 is built from 13 residues. The ends were cut back, 6 bases at V and 4 bases at J, with 10 bases in the middle. The germline V gene encodes CDR1 MNHNS and CDR2 SASEGT. CDR3 loop: CASRGQEGNTIYF. For the CDR3, the DNA is TGTGCCAGCAGGGGGCAGGAGGGAAACACCATATATTTT.

This clonotype showed up many times. This chain uses TRBV24-1 with TRBJ2-3; 12 bases match TRBD2. V lost 4 bases to trimming and J lost 9 bases; unmatched junction nucleotides: 7. The CDR3 is made up of 15 amino acids. The V gene's germline CDR1 is KGHDR and CDR2 SFDVKD. CDR3 sequence (DNA): TGTGCCACCAGTGAGCTAGCGGGAGGGCCTAGGACGCAGTATTTT. It encodes CATSELAGGPRTQYF.

This clonotype was counted at least ten times. The rearrangement uses TRBV28 and TRBJ2-7; D possibly corresponds to TRBD2 (6 bases). The ends were cut back, 5 bases at V and 2 bases at J, with 19 bases in the middle. From germline, CDR1 is MDHEN and CDR2 SYDVKM. This CDR3 region has 16 residues. Here the CDR3 reads CASSMEGSSGTYEQYF. CDR3 coding DNA: TGTGCCAGCAGTATGGAGGGTAGCAGCGGAACCTACGAGCAGTACTTC.

Many counts were recorded for this clonotype. V usage is TRBV28 and J usage is TRBJ2-2; tentatively, D is TRBD2 (6 bases). Deletions cut 8 bases from V and 4 bases from J, with 20 bases between. The CDR3 is 16 amino acids. The germline V gene encodes CDR1 MDHEN and CDR2 SYDVKM. The CDR3 sequence is CASLALTGVFTGELFF. The CDR3 coding sequence is TGTGCCAGCTTGGCTTTGACGGGGGTCTTCACCGGGGAGCTGTTTTTT.

A few counts support this clonotype. This chain uses TRBV6-1 with TRBJ1-5; tentative D call: TRBD1 (6 bases). The CDR3 has 14 amino acids. With 6 bases removed from V and 2 bases from J, the gap between germline ends came to 11 bases. From germline, CDR1 is MNHNS and CDR2 SASEGT. The CDR3 DNA is TGTGCCAGCAGGGAACAGGGCGGCAATCAGCCCCAGCATTTT. Its protein is CASREQGGNQPQHF.

This clonotype has just a few counts. This rearrangement joins TRBV6-2 or TRBV6-3 to TRBJ1-6; D unclear. The CDR3 runs 11 residues. The V gene's germline CDR1 is MNHEY and CDR2 SVGEGT. Trimming cost V 8 bases and J 11 bases, with 10 bases left between them. The CDR3 coding sequence is TGTGCCAGCGGAAGGAGGGCACCCCTCCACTTT. As protein: CASGRRAPLHF.

The V call is TRBV30, the J call TRBJ2-7; D may match TRBD1 or TRBD2 (6 bases each). There are 11 residues in the CDR3. Germline lookup yields CDR1 GTSNPN and CDR2 SVGIG (reference sequence). The ends were cut back, 6 bases at V and 5 bases at J, with 11 bases in the middle. The CDR3 nucleotides are TGTGCCTGCAACAGGGAGGACGAGCAGTACTTC. The encoded protein is CACNREDEQYF.

This clonotype was seen many times. This chain uses TRBV2 with TRBJ2-7; 7 nucleotides match TRBD2. V gave up 5 bases and J gave up 1 base; unmatched junction bases: 8. The CDR3 spans 15 residues. Germline V gene data show CDR1 as SNHLY and CDR2 as FYNNEI. The CDR3 region has the DNA TGTGCCAGCAGTTTTAGCGGGCCAGGGTCCTACGAGCAGTACTTC. As protein: CASSFSGPGSYEQYF.

This clonotype came up many times. The chain recombines TRBV11-1 with TRBJ2-7; either TRBD1 or TRBD2 may fit D (5 bases each). V lost 5 bases to trimming and J lost 7 bases, with 18 bases between them. CDR3 length: 14 amino acids. Germline V gene data show CDR1 as SGHAT and CDR2 as FQDESV (reference sequence). This chain's CDR3 is CASSRPGRLSEQYF. The CDR3 bases are TGTGCCAGCAGCAGACCGGGACGGCTCTCGGAGCAGTACTTC.

This chain uses TRBV9 with TRBJ2-7, with D tentatively TRBD2 (5 bases). V was shortened by 6 bases and J by 1 base, with 17 bases between the two germline ends. The CDR3 totals 15 residues. Germline CDR1 SGDLS, CDR2 YYNGEE. As DNA, the CDR3 is TGTGCCAGCACGCCACCCAGGAGGCTTTCCTACGAGCAGTACTTC. Translation gives CASTPPRRLSYEQYF.

This clonotype was counted at least ten times. The chain couples TRBV10-3 to TRBJ2-4, with D perhaps TRBD2 (6 bases). This CDR3 is built from 16 residues. The germline V gene encodes CDR1 ENHRY and CDR2 SYGVKD. Trimming took 4 bases from V and 0 from J, leaving 13 bases between them. This CDR3 reads CAISVGRDLAKNIQYF. The CDR3 nucleotides are TGTGCCATCAGTGTTGGGCGGGACCTAGCCAAAAACATTCAGTACTTC.

Many counts were recorded for this clonotype. The rearrangement uses TRBV4-1 and TRBJ2-2; 9 bases agree with TRBD2. V lost 3 bases and J lost 0; bases outside the gene matches: 5. CDR3 length: 17 residues. Germline CDR1 is MGHRA and CDR2 is YSYEKL. The CDR3 DNA follows: TGCGCCAGCAGCCACATAGGACTAGCGTCGAACACCGGGGAGCTGTTTTTT. Translating gives CASSHIGLASNTGELFF.

This clonotype was seen many times. V gene TRBV24-1 combines with J gene TRBJ2-3, with D perhaps given as TRBD1 or TRBD2 (5 bases each). The CDR3 consists of 17 residues. V dropped 3 bases and J dropped 4 bases, with 19 bases sitting between them. In germline, CDR1 is KGHDR, CDR2 SFDVKD. The CDR3: CATSDPGKRPGPDTQYF. The CDR3 DNA follows: TGTGCCACCAGTGATCCGGGAAAGCGGCCGGGACCAGATACGCAGTATTTT.

This clonotype was picked up many times. This chain links TRBV3-1 with TRBJ1-5; D uncertain. The CDR3 is made up of 13 amino acids. Germline CDR1 LGHDT, CDR2 YNNKEL (reference sequence). V was pared by 4 bases and J by 7 bases, with 11 bases between. CDR3 region: CASSPSTGQPQHF. CDR3 DNA sequence: TGTGCCAGCAGCCCCTCGACTGGCCAGCCCCAGCATTTT.

This clonotype was recorded at least ten times. The rearrangement joins TRBV12-3 or TRBV12-4 to TRBJ1-3; D is unresolved. Trimming removed 1 base at V and 0 bases at J, with 4 bases between. The CDR3 is 14 residues long. The CDR3 DNA follows: TGTGCCAGCAGTTTAGTTACCTCTGGAAACACCATATATTTT. Protein: CASSLVTSGNTIYF.

This clonotype has a count of ten or more. This chain uses TRBV19 with TRBJ1-5; perhaps TRBD1 as D (5 bases). V lost 4 bases and J lost 5, with 15 bases in between. The CDR3 has 15 amino acids. Germline CDR1 reads LNHDA; CDR2 reads SQIVND (reference sequence). This CDR3 reads CASSTSRQQHQPQHF. The CDR3 bases are TGTGCCAGTAGTACCTCCCGACAGCAACATCAGCCCCAGCATTTT.

There are many counts of this clonotype. The chain recombines TRBV6-1 with TRBJ2-7; D remains ambiguous. V gave up 4 bases and J gave up 2 bases, with 6 bases separating them. The length of the CDR3 is 12 residues. Germline values: CDR1 MNHNS, CDR2 SASEGT. The CDR3 loop reads CASSASAYEQYF. DNA for the CDR3: TGTGCCAGCAGTGCCTCTGCCTACGAGCAGTACTTC.

This clonotype was picked up a small number of times. The V gene is TRBV13, the J gene TRBJ1-1; D unresolved. Germline V CDR1 and CDR2: PRHDT, FYEKMQ (reference sequence). The CDR3 length is 15 residues. Trimming took 0 bases from V and 3 from J, leaving 11 bases between them. The CDR3 loop reads CASSLGGPLDTEAFF. For the CDR3, the DNA is TGTGCCAGCAGCTTAGGGGGTCCGTTGGACACTGAAGCTTTCTTT.

The V and J genes are TRBV9 and TRBJ2-1; D tentatively reads TRBD1 or TRBD2 (5 bases each). The V gene's germline CDR1 is SGDLS and CDR2 YYNGEE. V lost 2 bases, J lost 3 bases, and 12 bases lay in between. CDR3 size: 15 residues. CDR3 DNA: TGTGCCAGCAGCGTGTTCGGGACCCTCTACAATGAGCAGTTCTTC. This encodes CASSVFGTLYNEQFF.

Ten or more counts support this clonotype. The V call is TRBV5-1, the J call TRBJ2-3; either TRBD1 or TRBD2 may supply D (5 bases each). Trimming stripped 2 bases from V and 1 base from J, with 17 bases between. CDR1 is SGHRS, CDR2 YFSETQ, per germline. This CDR3 is 17 amino acids long. DNA for the CDR3: TGCGCCAGCAGCTTATCCGGGACCTCGATGGGCACAGATACGCAGTATTTT. Translated, it gives CASSLSGTSMGTDTQYF.

This clonotype appeared a few times. V is TRBV5-5 and J is TRBJ2-1; 10 nucleotides agree with TRBD2. There are 20 residues in the CDR3. J was trimmed by 9 bases and V by 1 base; bases with no gene match: 22. CDR1 and CDR2 from the germline V gene are SGHKS and YYEKEE (reference sequence). CDR3 nucleotide sequence: TGTGCCAGCAGCTTGTCCCCGGCCACGAGCGGGAGGGGACGAATTGGTGAGCAGTTCTTC. It codes for CASSLSPATSGRGRIGEQFF.

This clonotype occurred many times. J is TRBJ2-7 and V is TRBV5-1, with a tentative D call TRBD2 (6 bases). V shed 3 bases and J shed 0 bases, with 13 bases lying between them. The CDR3 is 15 amino acids. Looked up from germline, CDR1 is SGHRS and CDR2 is YFSETQ. The chain's CDR3 is CASSWSSGSSYEQYF. The CDR3 bases are TGCGCCAGCAGCTGGAGTAGCGGTAGCTCCTACGAGCAGTACTTC.

Ten or more counts support this clonotype. This chain links TRBV11-2 with TRBJ2-1, with 13 bases matching TRBD2. Looked up from germline, CDR1 is SGHAT and CDR2 is FQNNGV. CDR3 size: 15 residues. Trimming removed 5 bases from V and 5 bases from J; junction bases left unmatched: 3. The DNA of the CDR3 is TGTGCCAGCAGCCGAGGACTAGCGGGAGACAATGAGCAGTTCTTC. This sequence encodes CASSRGLAGDNEQFF.

On this clonotype: This likely came from a read error, as a far larger clone is one base away. The missing conserved phenylalanine or tryptophan at the end of this CDR3 makes a read error likely. The gene calls are TRBV2 and TRBJ2-7; 10 bases are shared with TRBD2. Per the germline V gene, CDR1 is SNHLY and CDR2 is FYNNEI. This CDR3 contains 15 residues. V gave up 5 bases and J gave up 6 bases; unmatched junction bases: 10. The chain's CDR3 is CASSPSGRALLEQYL. DNA for the CDR3: TGTGCCAGCAGTCCCAGCGGGAGGGCCCTTCTCGAGCAGTACCTC.

This clonotype was counted at least ten times. The chain employs TRBV20-1 and TRBJ1-1, with 9 bases aligning to TRBD1. This CDR3 contains 13 residues. The germline gives CDR1 DFQATT, CDR2 SNEGSKA (reference sequence). V was clipped by 4 bases and J by 8 bases; unmatched bases: 8. CDR3 amino acids: CSATIQGAWEAFF. The CDR3 DNA reads as TGCAGTGCTACCATACAGGGGGCCTGGGAAGCTTTCTTT.

As DNA, the CDR3 is TGCGCCAGCAGCCGACCGGACAGGAGCAAGAACGAGCAGTACTTC. It codes for CASSRPDRSKNEQYF. The V gene is TRBV4-1, the J gene TRBJ2-7, with TRBD1 identical over 7 bases. After removal of 4 bases from V and 5 bases from J, the junction contained 11 bases not matched to a gene. The germline V gene encodes CDR1 MGHRA and CDR2 YSYEKL. The CDR3 loop spans 15 amino acids.

This clonotype was counted many times. V gene TRBV2 combines with J gene TRBJ2-7; D call uncertain. The CDR3 is made up of 13 amino acids. Germline CDR1 reads SNHLY; CDR2 reads FYNNEI. Deletions cut 6 bases from V and 0 bases from J, with 9 bases between. This CDR3 is CASSYKASYEQYF. CDR3 DNA sequence: TGTGCCAGCAGCTACAAAGCCTCCTACGAGCAGTACTTC.

The sample holds many counts of this clonotype. The chain uses TRBV27 and TRBJ2-1, with TRBD2 matching 10 bases. The germline gives CDR1 MNHEY, CDR2 SMNVEV (reference sequence). V shed 8 bases, J shed 7 bases, and the junction held 5 bases outside the gene matches. The CDR3 extends over 13 amino acids. As DNA, the CDR3 is TGTGCCAGCGCAGCGGGAGGGCTGAATGAGCAGTTCTTC. Translated: CASAAGGLNEQFF.